One and the same sample provided the 20 T cell receptor beta chains below, sequenced in a study of T cells in Graves' hyperthyroidism and ophthalmopathy. The investigators amplified TCR beta CDR3 regions from RNA transcripts. The study used the HTBI primer set for a first-round RT-PCR of the TCR CDR3. TCRdb reanalysed the multiplex PCR reads using MiXCR and keeps one entry per CDR3 protein. The sample holds about 35,000 distinct CDR3 sequences, 49% seen once. Material: blood. The source of these receptors is a woman aged 45-65 years with Graves' hyperthyroidism that later progressed to Graves' ophthalmopathy.

V and J are TRBV20-1 and TRBJ1-3, with D uncertain. Trimming removed 1 base from V and 7 bases from J, with 11 bases in between. Germline lookup yields CDR1 DFQATT and CDR2 SNEGSKA (reference sequence). The CDR3 covers 13 residues. CDR3 in DNA: TGCAGTGCTAGAGGGGGAAATCTGAACACCATATATTTT. This sequence encodes CSARGGNLNTIYF.

This chain connects TRBV7-2 to TRBJ2-1; TRBD2 agrees at 10 bases. The germline gives CDR1 SGHTA, CDR2 FQGNSA. This CDR3 region has 11 residues. After removal of 4 bases from V and 14 bases from J, the junction contained 2 bases not matched to a gene. DNA of the CDR3: TGTGCCAGCAGCTGGACTAGCGGCGAGTTCTTC. Residues: CASSWTSGEFF.

This chain joins TRBV14 and TRBJ2-2, with D unresolved. V was pared by 2 bases and J by 7 bases, with 5 bases between. There are 12 residues in the CDR3. Per the germline V gene, CDR1 is SGHDN and CDR2 is FVKESK. CDR3 in DNA: TGTGCCAGCAGCCAACCTCACGGGGAGCTGTTTTTT. It yields the protein CASSQPHGELFF.

V is TRBV25-1 and J is TRBJ2-5, with 12 bases lining up with TRBD2. The germline V gene encodes CDR1 MGHDK and CDR2 SYGVNS. V shed 5 bases, J shed 4 bases, and the junction held 5 bases outside the gene matches. This CDR3 is 15 amino acids long. The CDR3, as DNA: TGTGCCAGCAGTCTAAGACTAGCGGGAGTAGAGACCCAGTACTTC. The encoded protein is CASSLRLAGVETQYF.

The chain recombines TRBV24-1 with TRBJ2-5; TRBD2 aligns across 13 bases. The CDR3 loop spans 18 amino acids. After removal of 2 bases from V and 0 bases from J, the junction contained 5 bases not matched to a gene. The germline gives CDR1 KGHDR, CDR2 SFDVKD. In nucleotides, the CDR3 is TGTGCCACCAGTGATTGGACTAGCGGGGGCCGTGACCAAGAGACCCAGTACTTC. Its translation is CATSDWTSGGRDQETQYF.

At least ten counts were recorded for this clonotype. The J gene is TRBJ2-5, the V gene TRBV5-1, with D tentatively TRBD2 (5 bases). The CDR3 extends over 17 amino acids. V was trimmed by 0 bases and J by 1 base, leaving 16 bases between them. Germline V gene lookup returns CDR1 SGHRS and CDR2 YFSETQ. The CDR3 here is CASSLGSERTIQETQYF. CDR3 bases: TGCGCCAGCAGCTTGGGGTCTGAGCGGACCATCCAAGAGACCCAGTACTTC.

This chain uses TRBV10-3 with TRBJ1-2; possible D gene TRBD1, 5 bases. CDR3 length equals 11 residues. The V end was cut by 7 bases, the J end by 9 bases, with 12 bases between. Germline V gene data show CDR1 as ENHRY and CDR2 as SYGVKD. The CDR3 region has the DNA TGTGCCATCACCGAGGGGTTTAGCTACACCTTC. It is translated as CAITEGFSYTF.

The V gene is TRBV9, the J gene TRBJ2-7; D may be TRBD2 (6 bases). Germline-derived CDR1 and CDR2 are SGDLS and YYNGEE. This CDR3 comprises 15 residues. V lost 0 bases to trimming and J lost 3 bases, with 13 bases between them. The CDR3 spells CASSVEVGGYYEQYF. The CDR3 nucleotides read TGTGCCAGCAGCGTAGAGGTGGGAGGATACTACGAGCAGTACTTC.

The table lists this clonotype with many counts. The rearrangement uses TRBV20-1 and TRBJ2-2; 7 nucleotides line up with TRBD2. With V trimmed by 2 bases and J by 8 bases, 17 bases remained unmatched. The CDR3 extends over 17 amino acids. The germline V gene has CDR1 DFQATT and CDR2 SNEGSKA (reference sequence). The CDR3 sequence: CSARPRPASGLKGELFF. The CDR3 region has the DNA TGCAGTGCTAGACCACGTCCGGCTAGCGGATTGAAAGGGGAGCTGTTTTTT.

This clonotype is judged medium-sized. The rearrangement links TRBV7-2 to TRBJ2-5, with D perhaps TRBD2 (5 bases). V was trimmed by 5 bases and J by 4 bases, leaving 14 bases between them. The CDR3 extends over 14 amino acids. Germline V CDR1 and CDR2: SGHTA, FQGNSA. Here the CDR3 DNA reads TGTGCCAGCAGCGGTCTAGCTGTTCGAGAGACCCAGTACTTC. Its translation: CASSGLAVRETQYF.

This clonotype is medium-sized. The chain has TRBV7-8 and TRBJ2-7; 7 bases fit TRBD2. Trimming cost V 4 bases and J 7 bases; bases outside gene matches: 10. CDR1 is SGHVS, CDR2 FQNEAQ, per germline. The CDR3 spans 14 residues. This chain's CDR3 is CASSSGTTRDEQYF. CDR3 coding DNA: TGTGCCAGCAGCTCTGGGACTACTCGTGATGAGCAGTACTTC.

At least ten counts were recorded for this clonotype. The chain links TRBV10-3 to TRBJ2-3, with D tentatively TRBD1 (6 bases). V lost 10 bases, J lost 3 bases, and 17 bases lay in between. The CDR3 is made up of 14 amino acids. Per germline, CDR1 ENHRY and CDR2 SYGVKD. CDR3 sequence: CASSKQGKTDTQYF. For the CDR3, the DNA is TGTGCCAGTTCGAAACAGGGTAAGACAGATACGCAGTATTTT.

This clonotype was counted at least ten times. The chain couples TRBV5-5 to TRBJ2-1, with 9 bases matching TRBD1. CDR1 and CDR2 from the germline V gene are SGHKS and YYEKEE (reference sequence). V shed 1 base, J shed 7 bases, and the junction held 15 bases outside the gene matches. The CDR3 is made up of 18 amino acids. The CDR3 loop reads CASSLIYLGQGFLNEQFF. In DNA, the CDR3 is TGTGCCAGCAGCTTGATCTATTTAGGACAGGGGTTTCTGAATGAGCAGTTCTTC.

V usage is TRBV7-9 and J usage is TRBJ2-3; 9 bases line up with TRBD1. Germline V gives CDR1 SEHNR, CDR2 FQNEAQ (reference sequence). The CDR3 covers 16 residues. After removal of 5 bases from V and 6 bases from J, the junction contained 12 bases not matched to a gene. The CDR3 reads CASSKIRDRAWDTQYF. Written as DNA, the CDR3 is TGTGCCAGCAGCAAAATTCGGGACAGGGCCTGGGATACGCAGTATTTT.

The chain links TRBV7-9 to TRBJ1-2; TRBD1 matches at 12 bases. The CDR3 consists of 16 residues. Germline V CDR1 and CDR2: SEHNR, FQNEAQ (reference sequence). The V gene end was trimmed by 4 bases and the J gene end by 4 bases; junction bases not matched to a gene: 7. The CDR3 DNA reads TGTGCCAGCAGCTCCCCCTGGGACAGGGGGCCCTATGGCTACACCTTC. Translated: CASSSPWDRGPYGYTF.

The rearrangement uses TRBV19 and TRBJ2-7; 8 bases are a match to TRBD2. CDR1 and CDR2 from the germline V gene are LNHDA and SQIVND (reference sequence). CDR3 length equals 14 residues. J lost 5 bases, V lost 2 bases, and 5 bases had no gene match. Here the CDR3 DNA reads TGTGCCAGTAGTATAACGGGAGGGAGGCACGAGCAGTACTTC. Translated: CASSITGGRHEQYF.

As regards this clonotype: Because the CDR3 is missing its conserved closing phenylalanine or tryptophan, this is likely a read error. It is unclear where the CDR3 begins or ends on the DNA, so no DNA is shown, and the CDR3 is as TCRdb lists it. The chain is built from TRBV9 and TRBJ1-2; TRBD1 is the table's D call and was not checked against the DNA. Germline CDR1 reads SGDLS; CDR2 reads YYNGEE. Counting both end residues, the CDR3 totals 13 amino acids. This CDR3 is CASSPRTGYGYTC.

This clonotype was detected many times. The chain is built from TRBV7-9 and TRBJ1-6, with D possibly matching TRBD1 (5 bases). This CDR3 comprises 15 residues. The germline gives CDR1 SEHNR, CDR2 FQNEAQ (reference sequence). With 3 bases removed from V and 5 bases from J, the gap between germline ends came to 11 bases. As DNA, the CDR3 is TGTGCCAGCAGCTTGGGGGACTGGGATAATTCACCCCTCCACTTT. As protein: CASSLGDWDNSPLHF.

This chain connects TRBV4-3 to TRBJ1-4; TRBD1 matches 8 bases. Germline CDR1 LGHNA, CDR2 YSLEER. The junction had 9 bases not matched to a gene; V was cut back by 11 bases and J by 7 bases. The CDR3 spans 13 residues. CDR3 coding DNA: TGCGCCGTCAACAGGGGGGTGACTGAAAAACTGTTTTTT. It translates to CAVNRGVTEKLFF.

This rearrangement joins TRBV12-3 or TRBV12-4 to TRBJ1-1; TRBD1 matches at 8 bases. Trimming at V came to 4 bases and at J to 11 bases, leaving 3 bases not matched to a gene. This CDR3 spans 11 amino acids. For the CDR3, the DNA is TGTGCCAGCAGTTCAAGGGACAGGGCTTTCTTT. It yields the protein CASSSRDRAFF.